This T cell receptor beta chain was sequenced during a study of cytomegalovirus exposure and HLA in healthy donors. Regarding the study as a whole: Per a later analysis, under 20,000 TCR beta sequences showed association with HLA alleles at 0.05 false discovery rate. The study found most TCR sequences rare, yet found some public TCRs in many donors. Among TCR beta chains of equal frequency, HLA-associated ones were more clonally expanded in a later analysis. Listed as cytomegalovirus-associated were over 150 TCR beta chains.

PCR used 60 Vbeta primers and 13 Jbeta primers. Sequencing was performed with immunoSEQ multiplex PCR; in TCRdb, only in-frame clones are kept and a portion is missing. The sample includes 120,000 to 150,000 clones, approximately 80% of them seen just once. This clone was seen only once. Its antigen remains unknown. The TCR originated in a woman in her forties in good health and CMV-seropositive. Material for sequencing was PBMCs.

DNA for the CDR3: TGTGCCAGCAGTTACCAAGCCGCCTCGAGCGCTGAAGCTTTCTTT. Amino acids: CASSYQAASSAEAFF. The chain is built from TRBV6-5 and TRBJ1-1; the D is unclear. This CDR3 comprises 15 residues. The ends were cut back, 2 bases at V and 6 bases at J, with 16 bases in the middle. Germline CDR1 and CDR2: MNHEY and SVGAGI.